Included here is one T cell receptor (beta chain) sequence, with context. The data were taken from a study of shared clonotypes between healthy human individuals. The assay was immunoSEQ multiplex PCR, and TCRdb's table has in-frame clones only and misses some. The sample yields some 2.3 million clones, 93% seen once. The CDR3 contains 12 residues. V shed 4 bases and J shed 4 bases, with 4 bases lying between them. Germline V gene data show CDR1 as SNHLY and CDR2 as FYNNEI. CD4+ cells underwent separation, giving CD45RA+ naive and CD45RA-negative memory subsets. Source material: naive CD4+ T cells from PBMCs. Subset meaning: CD45RA+ positively selected. This TCR was recovered from a man aged 18 to 30 in good health. Some clones in this sample may be carry-over from other donors' samples. This rearrangement joins TRBV2 to TRBJ2-2; the D is unclear. The CDR3, as DNA: TGTGCCAGCAGTGCACTCACCGGGGAGCTGTTTTTT. This gives the protein CASSALTGELFF.